These 27 T cell receptor beta chains were all obtained from the same sample, sequenced in a study of blood T cell repertoires in COVID-19. Sequenced by immunoSEQ multiplex PCR; TCRdb stores in-frame clones only, minus some. This sample has more than 75,000 clones; approximately 86% occur once, and the top ten carry 1.2%. The sequencing input was peripheral blood. These receptors all come from a man older than 75 with active or convalescent COVID-19.

The chain has TRBV7-2 and TRBJ2-1; a weak D match, TRBD2 (5 bases). Deletions cut 7 bases from V and 10 bases from J, with 17 bases between. Germline values: CDR1 SGHTA, CDR2 FQGNSA. The CDR3 is 13 amino acids. CDR3 in DNA: TGTGCCAGCACCAACGACCTATCGGGGGAGCAGTTCTTC. As protein: CASTNDLSGEQFF.

This chain joins TRBV7-8 and TRBJ1-3, with D uncertain. The length of the CDR3 is 16 residues. Trimming took 5 bases from V and 0 from J, leaving 14 bases between them. The germline V gene encodes CDR1 SGHVS and CDR2 FQNEAQ. The CDR3 region is CASSLVVRSSGNTIYF. CDR3 nucleotide sequence: TGTGCCAGCAGCCTGGTGGTCCGCAGCTCTGGAAACACCATATATTTT.

The chain combines TRBV5-1 with TRBJ2-5, with 11 nucleotides matching TRBD2. CDR3 size: 14 residues. J gave up 3 bases and V 4 bases, and 2 bases lay outside the gene matches. Germline CDR1 is SGHRS and CDR2 is YFSETQ. Here the CDR3 reads CASSGTSGKETQYF. The CDR3 DNA sequence: TGCGCCAGCAGCGGGACTAGCGGCAAAGAGACCCAGTACTTC.

The chain combines TRBV20-1 with TRBJ1-1, with 8 bases matching TRBD1. The V gene end was trimmed by 3 bases and the J gene end by 0 bases; junction bases not matched to a gene: 6. This CDR3 region has 15 residues. Germline V gene lookup returns CDR1 DFQATT and CDR2 SNEGSKA (reference sequence). CDR3: CSASHDRGMNTEAFF. The CDR3 nucleotides read TGCAGTGCTAGTCACGACAGGGGCATGAACACTGAAGCTTTCTTT.

This chain links TRBV10-3 with TRBJ1-4; maybe TRBD1 (6 bases). V was cut by 0 bases and J by 1 base, with 6 bases left in between. CDR1 is ENHRY and CDR2 is SYGVKD in the germline V gene. The CDR3 length is 15 residues. CDR3 region: CAISESGGTNEKLFF. The CDR3 DNA reads as TGTGCCATCAGTGAGTCAGGGGGAACTAATGAAAAACTGTTTTTT.

V is TRBV11-2 and J is TRBJ1-6; D perhaps matches TRBD1 (5 bases). The CDR3 is 15 residues long. Trimming shortened V by 1 base and J by 9 bases, and 13 bases separated the two germline ends. The germline CDR1 and CDR2 sequences are SGHAT and FQNNGV. The CDR3 is CASSLVSGYLSPLHF. The CDR3 bases are TGTGCCAGCAGCTTAGTCTCAGGGTATCTTTCACCCCTCCACTTT.

This chain uses TRBV6-5 with TRBJ2-7; D is possibly TRBD2 (5 bases). Germline CDR1 reads MNHEY; CDR2 reads SVGAGI. This CDR3 region has 14 residues. Trimming cost V 6 bases and J 2 bases, with 14 bases left between them. The CDR3 is CASRRVGDTYEQYF. The CDR3 DNA follows: TGTGCCAGCAGGAGGGTCGGAGATACCTACGAGCAGTACTTC.

The gene calls are TRBV2 and TRBJ1-5, with D possibly TRBD1 on 6 matching bases. In germline, CDR1 is SNHLY, CDR2 FYNNEI. The CDR3 runs 14 residues. Trimming shortened V by 5 bases and J by 2 bases, and 10 bases separated the two germline ends. The CDR3 reads CASSRDTGNQPQHF. DNA for the CDR3: TGTGCCAGCAGTCGGGACACCGGCAATCAGCCCCAGCATTTT.

The CDR3 here is CASSRDSTYEQYF. The DNA of the CDR3 is TGTGCCAGCAGCCGGGACAGTACCTACGAGCAGTACTTC. The V call is TRBV12-3 or TRBV12-4, the J call TRBJ2-7, with 7 positions matching TRBD1. V shed 6 bases and J 2 bases; nucleotides not matched to a gene: 4. The CDR3 loop spans 13 amino acids.

This chain links TRBV27 with TRBJ1-1; D is ambiguous. The CDR3 has 13 residues. The germline CDR1 and CDR2 sequences are MNHEY and SMNVEV (reference sequence). V lost 5 bases to trimming and J lost 5 bases, with 12 bases between them. The CDR3 DNA reads as TGTGCCAGCAGTCTAGAGCCCGGGACTGAAGCTTTCTTT. As protein: CASSLEPGTEAFF.

In this sample, this clone turned up a few times. The chain carries TRBV6-1 and TRBJ2-7; no definite D call. V was clipped by 3 bases and J by 6 bases, with 15 bases between them. CDR1 and CDR2 from the germline V gene are MNHNS and SASEGT. This CDR3 spans 14 amino acids. The CDR3 loop reads CASSEGLRFSEQYF. For the CDR3, the DNA is TGTGCCAGCAGTGAGGGCCTACGTTTCTCCGAGCAGTACTTC.

This clone was seen only once. The rearrangement links TRBV28 to TRBJ1-4, with D possibly matching TRBD1 (6 bases). Trimming stripped 8 bases from V and 5 bases from J, with 12 bases between. The CDR3 is 13 amino acids. The germline CDR1 and CDR2 sequences are MDHEN and SYDVKM. CDR3: CASLTGRNEKLFF. Here the CDR3 DNA reads TGTGCCAGCCTCACAGGGCGGAATGAAAAACTGTTTTTT.

This chain connects TRBV5-1 to TRBJ1-6, with TRBD1 identical over 9 bases. Trimming removed 0 bases from V and 7 bases from J; junction bases left unmatched: 2. The CDR3 is 15 residues long. CDR1 SGHRS and CDR2 YFSETQ come from the germline V gene. The CDR3, as DNA: TGCGCCAGCAGCTTGGAGGGACAGGGAAATTCACCCCTCCACTTT. Its translation: CASSLEGQGNSPLHF.

This sequence joins TRBV10-3 and TRBJ2-7; 9 bases are a match to TRBD2. V shed 4 bases, J shed 4 bases, and the junction held 17 bases outside the gene matches. Germline CDR1 reads ENHRY; CDR2 reads SYGVKD. This CDR3 is 18 amino acids long. CDR3 residues: CAISGLGGTSRRRYEQYF. In DNA form, the CDR3 reads TGTGCCATCAGTGGCCTGGGTGGGACTAGCCGGAGACGGTACGAGCAGTACTTC.

The J gene is TRBJ1-2, the V gene TRBV28; tentatively, D is TRBD1 (6 bases). Germline V gene sequence: CDR1 MDHEN, CDR2 SYDVKM. V was clipped by 3 bases and J by 8 bases, with 13 bases between them. The length of the CDR3 is 13 residues. The CDR3 protein is CASSFQDSRGYTF. DNA of the CDR3: TGTGCCAGCAGTTTTCAGGACAGCCGAGGCTACACCTTC.

The genes are TRBV11-3 and TRBJ2-1; a weak D match, TRBD2 (5 bases). V lost 2 bases and J lost 2, with 7 bases in between. Germline V gene data show CDR1 as SGHNT and CDR2 as YENEEA. The CDR3 sequence is 14 residues long. The CDR3 DNA is TGTGCCAGCAGCTTATCGGGAACCTACAATGAGCAGTTCTTC. It specifies CASSLSGTYNEQFF.

The J gene is TRBJ1-3, the V gene TRBV2, with D possibly TRBD1 on 6 matching bases. Trimming stripped 3 bases from V and 2 bases from J, with 17 bases between. CDR1 and CDR2 from the germline V gene are SNHLY and FYNNEI. The CDR3 extends over 17 amino acids. The CDR3 sequence: CASSDGRGALTGNTIYF. The CDR3 coding sequence is TGTGCCAGCAGTGATGGTCGGGGGGCGTTGACTGGAAACACCATATATTTT.

This clone was seen a single time. This chain connects TRBV3-1 (or the pseudogene TRBV3-2) to TRBJ2-5, with unresolved D. The V gene's germline CDR1 is LGHDT and CDR2 YNNKEL (reference sequence). V lost 4 bases to trimming and J lost 4 bases, with 7 bases between them. This CDR3 spans 12 amino acids. The DNA of the CDR3 is TGTGCCAGCAGCCTAAAAATAGAGACCCAGTACTTC. Its translation: CASSLKIETQYF.

This chain uses TRBV25-1 with TRBJ1-5; tentative D call: TRBD1 (6 bases). This CDR3 has 13 residues. Trimming pared 4 bases from V and 5 bases from J, leaving 9 bases between. Germline V gene lookup returns CDR1 MGHDK and CDR2 SYGVNS. The CDR3 here is CASSASGDQPQHF. The DNA of the CDR3 is TGTGCCAGCAGTGCTTCAGGGGATCAGCCCCAGCATTTT.

The chain uses TRBV5-1 and TRBJ1-2, with 8 bases fitting TRBD1. Germline assignment: CDR1 SGHRS and CDR2 YFSETQ. V lost 4 bases, J lost 6 bases, and 11 bases stayed unmatched. The CDR3 extends over 15 amino acids. The CDR3 region is CASSPDRGGFDGYTF. CDR3 nucleotides: TGCGCCAGCAGCCCTGACAGGGGTGGTTTCGATGGCTACACCTTC.

The rearrangement joins TRBV27 to TRBJ1-2; TRBD1 is a possible D gene (5 bases). V lost 6 bases to trimming and J lost 0 bases, with 14 bases between them. This CDR3 spans 15 amino acids. Germline assignment: CDR1 MNHEY and CDR2 SMNVEV (reference sequence). The chain's CDR3 is CASSFSGTSNYGYTF. CDR3 DNA sequence: TGTGCCAGCAGCTTCTCCGGGACTTCTAACTATGGCTACACCTTC.

Only a few counts were recorded for this clone. The J gene is TRBJ2-7, the V gene TRBV5-6; 9 nucleotides agree with TRBD1. CDR3 length: 14 residues. The germline gives CDR1 SGHDT, CDR2 YYEEEE. V dropped 4 bases and J dropped 5; count of bases not matched to a gene: 7. CDR3 nucleotides: TGTGCCAGCAGCGCAGACAGGGGGGCTGACGAGCAGTACTTC. It yields the protein CASSADRGADEQYF.

V gene TRBV6-5 combines with J gene TRBJ2-2; 9 bases agree with TRBD1. Germline trimming cut 6 bases from V and 3 bases from J; bases unmatched to any gene: 5. The CDR3 loop spans 15 amino acids. The germline CDR1 and CDR2 sequences are MNHEY and SVGAGI. CDR3 coding DNA: TGTGCCAGCAGGAAAGGACAGGGGTACACCGGGGAGCTGTTTTTT. Encoded protein: CASRKGQGYTGELFF.

The gene calls are TRBV28 and TRBJ2-1; the D gene is possibly TRBD1 (6 bases). Germline values: CDR1 MDHEN, CDR2 SYDVKM. CDR3 length equals 17 residues. Trimming stripped 4 bases from V and 9 bases from J, with 25 bases between. The CDR3 DNA reads as TGTGCCAGCAGTTCCCCCGACCGAGACAGGTGGAAGATTGAGCAGTTCTTC. It is translated as CASSSPDRDRWKIEQFF.

The V call is TRBV4-1, the J call TRBJ1-2; D is unclear. Per the germline V gene, CDR1 is MGHRA and CDR2 is YSYEKL. V lost 2 bases and J lost 14, with 12 bases in between. The CDR3 consists of 11 residues. The chain's CDR3 is CASSQSGILTF. CDR3 nucleotides: TGCGCCAGCAGCCAATCCGGGATCTTAACCTTC.

This clone appeared once. The V gene is TRBV7-9, the J gene TRBJ2-1; the D gene is possibly TRBD2 (6 bases). CDR1 and CDR2 (germline): SEHNR, FQNEAQ (reference sequence). The CDR3 is made up of 15 amino acids. V lost 1 base and J 6 bases, leaving 13 bases between the germline ends. The CDR3 bases are TGTGCCAGCAGCTTAGGGAAGCGGGCGGGCAATGAGCAGTTCTTC. Amino acid sequence: CASSLGKRAGNEQFF.

This rearrangement joins TRBV7-9 to TRBJ1-1; D possibly corresponds to TRBD1 (5 bases). Germline V gene data show CDR1 as SEHNR and CDR2 as FQNEAQ (reference sequence). Trimming pared 3 bases from V and 0 bases from J, leaving 5 bases between. There are 13 residues in the CDR3. The CDR3 coding sequence is TGTGCCAGCAGCTTGACAGTGAACACTGAAGCTTTCTTT. Protein product: CASSLTVNTEAFF.